What follows are 15 T cell receptor beta chains derived from one specimen sequenced in a study of blood T cell repertoires in COVID-19. The table came from immunoSEQ multiplex PCR; TCRdb's copy has only in-frame clones and leaves some out. This sample has roughly 190,000 clones, with around four fifths found just once. The sample was peripheral blood. The receptors here all came from a human donor in a cohort sampled during active COVID-19.

This clone was seen once. The chain combines TRBV5-1 with TRBJ2-2; 8 positions agree with TRBD2. The V gene end was trimmed by 2 bases and the J gene end by 5 bases; junction bases not matched to a gene: 5. The CDR3 spans 15 residues. The germline CDR1 and CDR2 sequences are SGHRS and YFSETQ. In DNA form, the CDR3 reads TGCGCCAGCAGCTTAGCGGGGGCCTTTACCGGGGAGCTGTTTTTT. Translated, it gives CASSLAGAFTGELFF.

The chain is built from TRBV30 and TRBJ1-3; D call uncertain. The CDR3 runs 12 residues. CDR1 and CDR2 from the germline V gene are GTSNPN and SVGIG (reference sequence). V gave up 1 base and J gave up 7 bases, with 8 bases separating them. In DNA form, the CDR3 reads TGTGCCTGGAGTGAAAGCCCGAACACCATATATTTT. It is translated as CAWSESPNTIYF.

On this clone itself: The same CDR3 is also encoded by other DNA sequences in this sample. CDR3 loop: CASSFSPSTDTQYF. CDR3 in DNA: TGTGCCAGCAGTTTCTCTCCTAGCACAGATACGCAGTATTTT. This chain links TRBV6-5 with TRBJ2-3; D is uncertain. The germline V and J ends were trimmed by 4 bases and 0 bases, with 8 bases remaining between them. This CDR3 has 14 residues. CDR1 and CDR2 from the germline V gene are MNHEY and SVGAGI.

This chain joins TRBV9 and TRBJ1-3; 8 bases are a match to TRBD1. V shed 2 bases and J 4 bases; nucleotides not matched to a gene: 11. The CDR3 contains 17 residues. Per germline, CDR1 SGDLS and CDR2 YYNGEE. This CDR3 is CASSVGPGQGPGNTIYF. The CDR3 region has the DNA TGTGCCAGCAGCGTGGGCCCAGGACAGGGCCCCGGAAACACCATATATTTT.

V is TRBV5-1 and J is TRBJ1-5; 8 bases are shared with TRBD1. There are 17 residues in the CDR3. Germline trimming cut 4 bases from V and 5 bases from J; bases unmatched to any gene: 14. CDR1 SGHRS and CDR2 YFSETQ come from the germline V gene. CDR3 nucleotide sequence: TGCGCCAGCAGCAGCTTGGGGGAGGACAGGGTCGATCAGCCCCAGCATTTT. Translation: CASSSLGEDRVDQPQHF.

The J gene is TRBJ2-1, the V gene TRBV7-9; a possible D gene is TRBD2 (6 bases). The CDR3 has 16 amino acids. Germline V gene data show CDR1 as SEHNR and CDR2 as FQNEAQ (reference sequence). The germline V and J ends were trimmed by 5 bases and 8 bases, with 22 bases remaining between them. CDR3 sequence reads: CASSPGIGGIIYEQFF. CDR3 bases: TGTGCCAGCAGCCCCGGGATCGGGGGAATAATCTATGAGCAGTTCTTC.

The rearrangement links TRBV3-1 (or the pseudogene TRBV3-2) to TRBJ1-6, with TRBD1 matching 10 bases. V gave up 1 base and J gave up 7 bases; unmatched junction bases: 4. From germline, CDR1 is LGHDT and CDR2 YNNKEL (reference sequence). The CDR3 spans 16 residues. For the CDR3, the DNA is TGTGCCAGCAGCCAAGTGGGGACAGGGGCAAATTCACCCCTCCACTTT. Amino acid sequence: CASSQVGTGANSPLHF.

V gene TRBV11-2 combines with J gene TRBJ2-2, with 10 bases matching TRBD1. There are 15 residues in the CDR3. Trimming took 8 bases from V and 7 from J; bases not matched to a gene: 10. Germline loops: CDR1 SGHAT, CDR2 FQNNGV. The CDR3 region is CASRRQGASGGELFF. The CDR3 nucleotides are TGTGCCAGCCGCAGACAGGGGGCATCAGGCGGGGAGCTGTTTTTT. The full variable domain, in which reference TRBV11-2 and TRBJ2-2 provide the parts outside the CDR3, is EAGVAQSPRYKIIEKRQSVAFWCNPISGHATLYWYQQILGQGPKLLIQFQNNGVVDDSQLPKDRFSAERLKGVDSTLKIQPAKLEDSAVYLCASRRQGASGGELFFGEGSRLTVL.

The genes are TRBV7-9 and TRBJ2-4, with 9 bases identical to TRBD1. The germline gives CDR1 SEHNR, CDR2 FQNEAQ (reference sequence). J was trimmed by 0 bases and V by 2 bases; bases with no gene match: 8. The CDR3 contains 18 residues. The CDR3 protein is CASSLRTGDFLAKNIQYF. The CDR3 DNA sequence: TGTGCCAGCAGCTTAAGGACAGGGGATTTTCTAGCCAAAAACATTCAGTACTTC. The full variable domain, in which reference TRBV7-9 and TRBJ2-4 provide the parts outside the CDR3, is DTGVSQNPRHKITKRGQNVTFRCDPISEHNRLYWYRQTLGQGPEFLTYFQNEAQLEKSRLLSDRFSAERPKGSFSTLEIQRTEQGDSAMYLCASSLRTGDFLAKNIQYFGAGTRLSVL.

V and J are TRBV14 and TRBJ2-7; a possible D gene is TRBD1 (6 bases). The V and J ends lost 0 bases and 4 bases respectively, with 13 bases between them. The CDR3 is 15 residues long. CDR1 and CDR2 from the germline V gene are SGHDN and FVKESK. The CDR3 loop is CASSQEPGVSYEQYF. The CDR3 region has the DNA TGTGCCAGCAGCCAAGAGCCAGGGGTATCGTACGAGCAGTACTTC.

The V gene is TRBV9, the J gene TRBJ2-7; D unclear. V dropped 1 base and J dropped 5 bases, with 7 bases sitting between them. CDR3 length: 12 amino acids. From germline, CDR1 is SGDLS and CDR2 YYNGEE. CDR3 sequence reads: CASSVYGDEQYF. The CDR3 region has the DNA TGTGCCAGCAGCGTATACGGAGACGAGCAGTACTTC. Together with reference TRBV9 and TRBJ2-7, the CDR3 gives the full variable domain: DSGVTQTPKHLITATGQRVTLRCSPRSGDLSVYWYQQSLDQGLQFLIQYYNGEERAKGNILERFSAQQFPDLHSELNLSSLELGDSALYFCASSVYGDEQYFGPGTRLTVT.

This clone was found a few times. The chain employs TRBV4-2 and TRBJ1-2; D might be TRBD1 (6 bases). V shed 0 bases and J shed 5 bases, with 16 bases lying between them. Germline V gene sequence: CDR1 LGHNA, CDR2 YNFKEQ. This CDR3 is built from 16 residues. The DNA of the CDR3 is TGTGCCAGCAGCCAAGATCGCAGGGGTTATAGGTATGGCTACACCTTC. Translated, it gives CASSQDRRGYRYGYTF.

V is TRBV7-9 and J is TRBJ2-5, with D unclear. This CDR3 comprises 12 residues. Germline-derived CDR1 and CDR2 are SEHNR and FQNEAQ (reference sequence). Trimming took off 2 bases at V and 3 bases at J, with 4 bases between the two ends. The CDR3 loop is CASSLLEETQYF. Written as DNA, the CDR3 is TGTGCCAGCAGCTTATTAGAAGAGACCCAGTACTTC.

The chain carries TRBV28 and TRBJ1-5; D is undetermined. Germline V gene data show CDR1 as MDHEN and CDR2 as SYDVKM. V was trimmed by 9 bases and J by 2 bases, leaving 8 bases between them. The CDR3 extends over 12 amino acids. CDR3 residues: CASRLGNQPQHF. In DNA form, the CDR3 reads TGTGCCAGTCGACTCGGCAATCAGCCCCAGCATTTT.

The J gene is TRBJ1-2, the V gene TRBV5-4; tentative D call: TRBD1 (6 bases). Germline lookup yields CDR1 SGHNT and CDR2 YYREEE (reference sequence). The length of the CDR3 is 14 residues. The V and J ends lost 0 bases and 1 base respectively, with 7 bases between them. DNA for the CDR3: TGTGCCAGCAGCTTGGTAGGGGGTAACTATGGCTACACCTTC. It encodes CASSLVGGNYGYTF.